This T cell receptor (beta chain) was retrieved from a study of regulatory T cells in long-lasting Graves disease. The time point: newly diagnosed GD, antithyroid drugs for less than 3 months. From PBMCs, RNA was extracted and then used to make the TCR library. Library construction for TCR beta used iRepertoire HTBI primers and Arm-PCR of CDR3 regions. TCRdb passed the multiplex PCR reads through MiXCR, listing each CDR3 protein once. The table has roughly 420,000 distinct CDR3 sequences, 13% to 15% seen once. From germline, CDR1 is GTSNPN and CDR2 SVGIG (reference sequence). V was shortened by 2 bases and J by 7 bases, with 14 bases between the two germline ends. The CDR3 loop spans 14 amino acids. This clonotype showed up just a few times. These same records also appear under a second study, on T cells in Graves' hyperthyroidism and ophthalmopathy.

The rearrangement joins TRBV30 to TRBJ1-4; D is undetermined. This clonotype originated in a woman in her fifties or sixties with Graves disease. This specimen was peripheral blood mononuclear cells (PBMCs), taken at new diagnosis, from a patient treated with antithyroid drugs. DNA for the CDR3: TGTGCCTGGAGTCCCGGGCGCAGGCGTGAAAAACTGTTTTTT. This codes for CAWSPGRRREKLFF.